This T cell receptor beta chain was retrieved from a study of tumor and adjacent non-tumor tissue in lung cancer. No cell sorting was done before RNA was extracted from the tissue. Distant lung tissue was collected more than 3 cm away from the tumor edge. TCRbeta libraries were built with three rounds of nested PCR, modified from ARM-PCR. Each CDR3 protein gets one entry after TCRdb re-called the multiplex PCR reads with MiXCR. The sample consists of under 95,000 distinct CDR3 sequences, roughly 80% of them appearing once. This clonotype was found once. The target antigen is unknown. The J segment lost 4 bases and the V segment lost 5 bases, leaving 5 bases of the junction unmatched. There are 14 residues in the CDR3. The germline V gene encodes CDR1 MNHNY and CDR2 SVGAGI (reference sequence). Study-wide results and caveats: Higher tumor TCR diversity was associated with shorter survival. Compared with tumor, normal lung showed significantly lower TCR diversity. In normal lung, the top 100 clones were significantly more dominant than in tumor.

The source of this sequence is a man between 60 and 75 years old with non-small cell lung cancer. This chain connects TRBV6-6 to TRBJ2-4; 7 bases agree with TRBD1. The sequencing sample was made of distant non-tumor lung tissue. The CDR3 loop is CASSLPGQKNIQYF. The CDR3 DNA reads as TGTGCCAGCAGTCTTCCGGGACAGAAAAACATTCAGTACTTC.